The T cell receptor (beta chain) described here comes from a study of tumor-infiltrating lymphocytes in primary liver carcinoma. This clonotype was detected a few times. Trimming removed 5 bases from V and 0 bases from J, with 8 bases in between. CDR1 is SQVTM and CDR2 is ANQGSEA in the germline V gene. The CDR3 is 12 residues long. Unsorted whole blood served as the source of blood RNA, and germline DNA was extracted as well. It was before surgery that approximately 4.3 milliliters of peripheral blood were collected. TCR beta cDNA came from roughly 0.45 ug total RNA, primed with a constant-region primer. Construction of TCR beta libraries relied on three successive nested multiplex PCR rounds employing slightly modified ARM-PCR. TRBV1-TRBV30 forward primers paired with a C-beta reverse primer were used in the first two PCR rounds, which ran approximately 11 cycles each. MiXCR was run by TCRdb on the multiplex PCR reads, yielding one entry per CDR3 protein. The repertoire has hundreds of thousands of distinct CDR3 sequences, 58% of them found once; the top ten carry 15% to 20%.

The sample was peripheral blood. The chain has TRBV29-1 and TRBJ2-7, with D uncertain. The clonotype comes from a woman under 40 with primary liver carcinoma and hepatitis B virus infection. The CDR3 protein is CSVQGSSYEQYF. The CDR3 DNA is TGCAGCGTTCAAGGAAGCTCCTACGAGCAGTACTTC.